This is a list of T cell receptor beta chains from one sample in a study of T cell responses to AZD1222 COVID-19 vaccine. The table came from immunoSEQ multiplex PCR; TCRdb's copy has only in-frame clones and leaves some out. The sample has tens of thousands of clones, over 80% seen once. The sequencing used peripheral blood, collected 28 days after the second AZD1222 dose. The receptor source for this set is an adult who received the AZD1222 COVID-19 vaccine. Both conserved end residues are part of each CDR3. Each record gives: J gene, D gene, V gene, clone size, CDR3 protein, CDR3 DNA. A D gene is named only where the DNA matches it firmly. Expanded clones are given a class, and other clones once, few, many or no size at all.

J: TRBJ1-1; D: NA; V: TRBV6-5; size: NA; CDR3: CASRFKSRVNTEAFF; DNA: TGTGCCAGCAGATTTAAGTCCAGGGTGAACACTGAAGCTTTCTTT
J: TRBJ2-1; D: NA; V: TRBV24-1; size: few; CDR3: CATSDPRTYNEQFF; DNA: TGTGCCACCAGTGATCCCAGGACTTACAATGAGCAGTTCTTC
J: TRBJ2-2; D: NA; V: TRBV30; size: NA; CDR3: CAWRGSTYTGELFF; DNA: TGTGCCTGGAGGGGTTCCACCTACACCGGGGAGCTGTTTTTT
J: TRBJ1-4; D: NA; V: TRBV5-1; size: NA; CDR3: CASSLAVNEKLFF; DNA: TGCGCCAGCAGCTTGGCCGTTAATGAAAAACTGTTTTTT
J: TRBJ1-1; D: NA; V: TRBV18; size: NA; CDR3: CASSPPRGYLNTEAFF; DNA: TGTGCCAGCTCACCACCGAGGGGGTACCTGAACACTGAAGCTTTCTTT
J: TRBJ1-1; D: TRBD1; V: TRBV19; size: NA; CDR3: CASSAPGQGYHTEAFF; DNA: TGTGCCAGTAGTGCCCCCGGACAGGGGTACCACACTGAAGCTTTCTTT
J: TRBJ2-3; D: TRBD2; V: TRBV28; size: NA; CDR3: CASSTSSGSWSDTQYF; DNA: TGTGCCAGCAGTACCTCTAGCGGGAGTTGGTCAGATACGCAGTATTTT
J: TRBJ2-1; D: NA; V: TRBV2; size: NA; CDR3: CASTQGWVYNEQFF; DNA: TGTGCCAGCACCCAAGGATGGGTCTACAATGAGCAGTTCTTC
J: TRBJ2-7; D: TRBD1; V: TRBV2; size: few; CDR3: CATSVPAGGEQYF; DNA: TGTGCCACCTCGGTCCCCGCAGGGGGTGAGCAGTACTTC
J: TRBJ1-1; D: NA; V: TRBV5-6; size: NA; CDR3: CASSSSGAYTEAFF; DNA: NA
J: TRBJ1-6; D: TRBD1; V: TRBV28; size: NA; CDR3: CASSLFAGGVKGSPLHF; DNA: TGTGCCAGCAGTTTATTCGCAGGGGGCGTGAAGGGTTCACCCCTCCACTTT
J: TRBJ2-7; D: NA; V: TRBV5-4; size: NA; CDR3: CASSTHGLATYEQYF; DNA: TGTGCCAGCAGCACCCACGGGTTAGCTACCTACGAGCAGTACTTC
J: TRBJ2-3; D: NA; V: TRBV19; size: NA; CDR3: CASSIAPGDTQYF; DNA: TGTGCCAGTAGTATAGCTCCTGGGGATACGCAGTATTTT
J: TRBJ1-1; D: NA; V: TRBV28; size: NA; CDR3: CASSLQQDTAFF; DNA: TGTGCCAGCAGTTTACAGCAGGACACAGCTTTCTTT